The 16 T cell receptor beta chains listed next were all sequenced from one sample in a study of shared clonotypes between healthy human individuals. The data were produced by immunoSEQ multiplex PCR, yet TCRdb's version contains in-frame clones alone and is incomplete. The table lists a few hundred thousand clones, around 87% of them singletons. Sequenced input: memory CD8+ T cells sorted from blood. Sample subset: CD45RO+ cells pooled with CCR7-negative TemRA cells. These receptors were obtained from a man between 18 and 29 years old in good health.

This rearrangement joins TRBV7-9 to TRBJ2-2, with D possibly being TRBD1 (6 bases). With 7 bases removed from V and 7 bases from J, the gap between germline ends came to 19 bases. The germline V gene encodes CDR1 SEHNR and CDR2 FQNEAQ (reference sequence). This CDR3 comprises 15 residues. CDR3 sequence (DNA): TGTGCCAGCAATAAAATCAGGGGTTATAACGGGGAGCTGTTTTTT. Translation gives CASNKIRGYNGELFF. The entire variable domain, with the rest obtained from reference TRBV7-9 and TRBJ2-2, is as follows: DTGVSQNPRHKITKRGQNVTFRCDPISEHNRLYWYRQTLGQGPEFLTYFQNEAQLEKSRLLSDRFSAERPKGSFSTLEIQRTEQGDSAMYLCASNKIRGYNGELFFGEGSRLTVL.

This clone was seen just once. J is TRBJ2-3 and V is TRBV30, with D tentatively TRBD1 (6 bases). This CDR3 is built from 15 residues. V lost 2 bases and J lost 2, with 14 bases in between. Germline assignment: CDR1 GTSNPN and CDR2 SVGIG (reference sequence). This CDR3 is CAWSTIGGSTDTQYF. The CDR3 nucleotides read TGTGCCTGGAGTACGATAGGGGGATCCACAGATACGCAGTATTTT.

In the case of this clone: The junction shows a germline mismatch at one end, possibly a read error. The V and J genes are TRBV7-7 and TRBJ1-1; D is uncertain. The V gene's germline CDR1 is SSHAT and CDR2 FNYEAQ (reference sequence). The CDR3 consists of 17 residues. CDR3 residues: CASSPLLRGPWNTEAFF. CDR3 sequence (DNA): TGTGCTAGCAGCCCTCTCCTGAGAGGGCCCTGGAACACTGAAGCTTTCTTT.

The gene calls are TRBV7-9 and TRBJ2-2; D gene ambiguous. The CDR3 loop spans 18 amino acids. The V and J ends lost 2 bases and 5 bases respectively, with 21 bases between them. Germline V CDR1 and CDR2: SEHNR, FQNEAQ (reference sequence). The CDR3 sequence: CASSLCDWQKGRTGELFF. In DNA, the CDR3 is TGTGCCAGCAGCTTATGCGATTGGCAGAAAGGTCGTACCGGGGAGCTGTTTTTT.

This clone was picked up many times. CDR3 region: CASIEPTSGNFNTGELFF. CDR3 nucleotide sequence: TGTGCCAGCATCGAACCAACTAGCGGGAATTTTAACACCGGGGAGCTGTTTTTT. V usage is TRBV7-9 and J usage is TRBJ2-2, with 10 positions matching TRBD2. The CDR3 is 18 residues long. The V gene's germline CDR1 is SEHNR and CDR2 FQNEAQ (reference sequence). After removal of 7 bases from V and 2 bases from J, the junction contained 13 bases not matched to a gene.

The J gene is TRBJ1-4, the V gene TRBV11-2; D is uncertain. From germline, CDR1 is SGHAT and CDR2 FQNNGV. Trimming removed 5 bases from V and 3 bases from J, with 13 bases in between. The CDR3 consists of 15 residues. CDR3 sequence: CASSRNPLPNEKLFF. The DNA of the CDR3 is TGTGCCAGCAGCCGTAATCCCTTACCTAATGAAAAACTGTTTTTT.

This chain connects TRBV30 to TRBJ2-7; D is tentatively TRBD1 or TRBD2 (5 bases each). CDR1 and CDR2 (germline): GTSNPN, SVGIG (reference sequence). The CDR3 loop spans 14 amino acids. The V end was cut by 5 bases, the J end by 2 bases, with 16 bases between. The CDR3 DNA sequence: TGTGCCTGGGGGGGAGAGAATAGCCCCTACGAGCAGTACTTC. Protein sequence: CAWGGENSPYEQYF. Full variable domain (outside the CDR3, taken from reference TRBV30 and TRBJ2-7): SQTIHQWPATLVQPVGSPLSLECTVEGTSNPNLYWYRQAAGRGLQLLFYSVGIGQISSEVPQNLSASRPQDRQFILSSKKLLLSDSGFYLCAWGGENSPYEQYFGPGTRLTVT.

The chain links TRBV6-1 to TRBJ1-1; D not resolved. This CDR3 is built from 13 residues. V shed 5 bases and J shed 4 bases, with 11 bases lying between them. The germline CDR1 and CDR2 sequences are MNHNS and SASEGT. In DNA, the CDR3 is TGTGCCAGCAGTATAGATGAGGGCACTGAAGCTTTCTTT. Protein: CASSIDEGTEAFF.

V usage is TRBV4-1 and J usage is TRBJ2-5, with TRBD1 as a possible D gene (6 bases). Germline CDR1 is MGHRA and CDR2 is YSYEKL. The CDR3 extends over 14 amino acids. The V gene lost 4 bases and the J gene lost 1 base, with 10 bases spanning the gap. CDR3 nucleotides: TGCGCCAGCAGCCCTTGGACAGTCCAAGAGACCCAGTACTTC. Amino acids: CASSPWTVQETQYF.

This chain links TRBV6-5 with TRBJ1-2; no clear D gene. The V gene's germline CDR1 is MNHEY and CDR2 SVGAGI. Between the trimmed V and J ends, which lost 5 bases and 2 bases, there was a span of 15 bases. The CDR3 length is 15 residues. In DNA, the CDR3 is TGTGCCAGCAGTCCTAGGCGAACCCAAAACTATGGCTACACCTTC. Translating gives CASSPRRTQNYGYTF.

The gene calls are TRBV28 and TRBJ2-1; TRBD1 might be the D (6 bases). Between the trimmed V and J ends, which lost 5 bases and 0 bases, there was a span of 14 bases. Germline V gene sequence: CDR1 MDHEN, CDR2 SYDVKM. This CDR3 has 16 residues. CDR3 DNA sequence: TGTGCCAGCAGTCCCTATCAGGGGAGCTCCTACAATGAGCAGTTCTTC. Protein product: CASSPYQGSSYNEQFF.

The rearrangement uses TRBV5-1 and TRBJ2-7; possible D gene TRBD2, 6 bases. V lost 7 bases and J lost 4, with 18 bases in between. The germline V gene encodes CDR1 SGHRS and CDR2 YFSETQ. CDR3 length: 14 residues. Here the CDR3 DNA reads TGCGCCAGCCCATGGGGGGAGCGTTCTTACGAGCAGTACTTC. Encoded protein: CASPWGERSYEQYF. The whole variable domain, filled in from reference TRBV5-1 and TRBJ2-7, reads KAGVTQTPRYLIKTRGQQVTLSCSPISGHRSVSWYQQTPGQGLQFLFEYFSETQRNKGNFPGRFSGRQFSNSRSEMNVSTLELGDSALYLCASPWGERSYEQYFGPGTRLTVT.

J is TRBJ2-2 and V is TRBV28; unclear D gene. CDR1 MDHEN and CDR2 SYDVKM come from the germline V gene. Trimming took 5 bases from V and 1 from J, leaving 11 bases between them. The CDR3 loop spans 15 amino acids. CDR3 region: CASSPPTKNTGELFF. The CDR3 nucleotides are TGTGCCAGCAGTCCCCCAACTAAGAACACCGGGGAGCTGTTTTTT.

The CDR3 is CASSRLTGTTYNEQFF. CDR3 DNA: TGCGCCAGCAGCCGATTGACAGGGACAACCTACAATGAGCAGTTCTTC. The chain joins TRBV4-3 to TRBJ2-1; 7 nucleotides agree with TRBD1. With 4 bases clipped from V and 2 bases from J, the junction kept 8 bases outside the gene matches. Germline CDR1 reads LGHNA; CDR2 reads YSLEER. This CDR3 is built from 16 residues.

The CDR3 DNA is TGCGCCAGCAGCCACGGGACTAGCGGCTCCTACGAGCAGTACTTC. As protein: CASSHGTSGSYEQYF. V is TRBV4-1 and J is TRBJ2-7, with 11 bases fitting TRBD2. This CDR3 comprises 15 residues. The V and J ends lost 3 bases and 0 bases, in that order; junction bases with no gene match: 1. CDR1 is MGHRA and CDR2 is YSYEKL in the germline V gene.

V and J are TRBV14 and TRBJ2-2, with 10 bases identical to TRBD1. The germline V gene encodes CDR1 SGHDN and CDR2 FVKESK. There are 16 residues in the CDR3. J lost 5 bases, V lost 1 base, and 4 bases had no gene match. CDR3 in DNA: TGTGCCAGCAGCCAAGGGGACAGGGGTTTTACCGGGGAGCTGTTTTTT. It specifies CASSQGDRGFTGELFF.